Sequencing of this T cell receptor (beta chain) was carried out in a study of blood T cells in healthy people across ages. Overall study findings and caveats: Unsorted PBMC material precluded a definitive naive versus antigen-experienced comparison. Investigators viewed diversity estimates from one million T cells as underestimates, the study reported.

Turning to this clonotype: Its antigen remains unidentified.

A second roughly 6 to 12 cycle PCR used barcoded and J-beta primers. Per sample, CDR3-containing paired-end reads numbered at least 2.5 million. TCRdb fed the 5' RACE reads into MiXCR, producing one record per CDR3 protein. The sample records around 1,800,000 distinct CDR3 sequences, 39% being singletons. The CDR3 is 13 residues long. With 6 bases removed from V and 7 bases from J, the gap between germline ends came to 15 bases. The clonotype was recovered from a human donor in good health. Sequenced sample: blood. V and J are TRBV12-3 or TRBV12-4 and TRBJ2-5, with D uncertain. Here the CDR3 DNA reads TGTGCCAGCAGCCGCGGACCAAACCCGACCCAGTACTTC. Amino acid sequence: CASSRGPNPTQYF.